Detailed here is one T cell receptor beta chain. Its specific antigen is unknown. No per-base quality is available; no much larger clone lies one base away. Using the deep immunoSEQ assay, TCR CDR3 regions were amplified from genomic DNA by multiplex PCR. Genomic DNA extracted from each cell subset was distributed evenly over all wells of several immunoSEQ 96-well plates, and each plate served as one replicate. For sorted subsets, approximately 210 ng genomic DNA, equal to about 30,000 T cell genomes, was loaded into each replicate PCR. Purified libraries were measured with a Qubit 3.0 fluorometer, size-checked on a Bioanalyzer 2100, and measured again with the KAPA Library Quantification kit. Every immunoSEQ 96-well plate was sequenced on a dedicated single-read 150-cycle Illumina NextSeq 550 flow cell. Per the source publication's procedure: Because the immunoSEQ output held only junctional sequences and lacked quality scores, the filtering could not match the filtering applied to full-length reads. Sequences were annotated with PyIR, a Python wrapper for IgBLAST v1.9, using IMGT germline references to assign V/J genes and CDR3. Any read was removed if the V/J assignment was weak (E-value above 1e-6), the CDR3 was missing, or the read contained stop codons, out-of-frame junctions, or ambiguous translated residues. A V3J clonotype was defined by an identical inferred V gene, J gene, and CDR3 amino acid sequence. To compute the percentage overlap between repertoires, the number of shared unique clonotypes was divided by the size of the smaller repertoire. Three approaches were used to assess repertoire richness: RTK rarefaction, the Chao1 estimator, and Recon v2.1 estimates of unobserved clonotypes. Generation probabilities for all TCRbeta clonotypes obtained by the gDNA method from several donors were computed using OLGA. In its TCRdb copy, this immuneACCESS table keeps in-frame sequences only and misses some clones. Where compared with another copy, unresolved V genes explain less than half of these, and the others have no known cause. V and J calls and clone size are those listed in that table; D and trimming were worked out from the DNA. The sample records about 2.1 million clones, about 92% of which are singletons. The leading ten clones occupy about 1.8% of the sample.

The CDR3, from cysteine to phenylalanine, totals 16 residues. The CDR3 DNA has 48 bases and is translated from base 1. The germline V gene gives CDR1 as MGHDK and CDR2 as SYGVNS. The V end loses 3 bases and the J end loses 7 bases, and a stretch of 18 bases separates them. CD8 naive samples were obtained by positive selection for CCR7 among CD45RO-negative cells, yielding a CD45RA+CCR7+ population from which TemRA cells were excluded. Healthy HIV-negative adults with no recently reported acute infections or vaccinations were included as donors. All donors were Caucasian adults living in Nashville, Tennessee, USA. After blood collection by leukapheresis, PBMCs were isolated using Ficoll-Histopaque density gradient centrifugation and then cryopreserved in the vapor phase of liquid nitrogen. Analytical flow cytometry was used to check the purity and quantity of each magnetically sorted T cell population. Genomic DNA was isolated from each sorted fraction and quantified by UV absorbance on a Nanodrop 2000c.

These data come from a study of shared clonotypes between healthy human individuals (dated by TCRdb to about 2020). General notes on the study: A couple of women and a few men aged 18 to 49 years were included in the cohort. For each donor, CD4 naive and CD4 memory were each run on three plates, CD8 naive on two plates, and CD8 memory on one plate. Different laboratories and diverse techniques were used to prepare libraries and sequence TCR repertoires, to increase sequencing depth and limit assay-specific biases. Between about 0.9 and 10 billion PBMCs per donor were obtained by leukapheresis. To estimate repertoire size and how much clonotype sharing occurs between individuals, the study deeply sequenced the blood TCR repertoires of five healthy adults.

Study-wide conclusions, independent of this receptor: The genetic and exposure-history diversity represented was limited by the small number of donors. Higher generation probabilities were observed for clonotypes shared by all four sorted-subset donors than for non-shared clonotypes. When several donors were compared, the shared fraction of clonotypes was roughly 4.8% for naive CD4, roughly 3.4% for naive CD8, 2.3% for memory CD4, and less than 0.5% for memory CD8. Estimated clonotype richness was generally larger for naive than for memory subsets. Incomplete sequencing was indicated by rarefaction of sorted-subset datasets, despite the large sequencing depth. Pairwise subsampling indicated that sequencing depth was expected to affect the degree of clonotype sharing among donors. Sampling was restricted to blood, and TCR repertoires in tissues likely differ from the TCR repertoires found in blood.

This sequence originates from a man aged 18 to 30 in good health. Some clones in this sample may be carry-over from other donors' samples. The sequenced sample consisted of naive CD8+ T cells from PBMCs. What this sample's cell subset or site label stands for: CD45RA+CCR7+. The rearrangement combines TRBV25-1 with TRBJ1-4; confidence is insufficient to name the D gene. CDR3 protein: CASSDPLALRVEKLFF. The sequenced DNA: TGTGCCAGCAGTGATCCTTTGGCCTTACGGGTTGAAAAACTGTTTTTT.